This TCR beta chain derives from a study of blood T cells in healthy people across ages. Germline CDR1 and CDR2: DFQATT and SNEGSKA (reference sequence). The CDR3 consists of 12 residues. V was cut by 2 bases and J by 2 bases, with 6 bases left in between. Study results and caveats: A strong correlation was seen between TCR beta diversity and naive T cell percentage.

Each donor had 7.5 to 10 milliliters of peripheral blood drawn. Whenever a sample was processed, at least 6.5 million PBMCs were isolated. The amount of total RNA extracted per sample was at least 5.5 micrograms. Primed by a sample-barcoded 5' primer and a J-beta primer mix, a second PCR proceeded for about 6 to 12 cycles. TCRdb re-analysed the 5' RACE reads in MiXCR, keeping a single row per CDR3 protein. The repertoire holds 780,000 or so distinct CDR3 sequences, with more than 50% as singletons. Points on this clonotype: Its specificity is unknown.

The sample consisted of blood. The gene calls are TRBV20-1 and TRBJ2-5, with D hard to call. The sequence was obtained from a man aged 35-49 years in good health. For the CDR3, the DNA is TGCAGTGCTAGATGGCTACAAGAGACCCAGTACTTC. Translated, it gives CSARWLQETQYF.